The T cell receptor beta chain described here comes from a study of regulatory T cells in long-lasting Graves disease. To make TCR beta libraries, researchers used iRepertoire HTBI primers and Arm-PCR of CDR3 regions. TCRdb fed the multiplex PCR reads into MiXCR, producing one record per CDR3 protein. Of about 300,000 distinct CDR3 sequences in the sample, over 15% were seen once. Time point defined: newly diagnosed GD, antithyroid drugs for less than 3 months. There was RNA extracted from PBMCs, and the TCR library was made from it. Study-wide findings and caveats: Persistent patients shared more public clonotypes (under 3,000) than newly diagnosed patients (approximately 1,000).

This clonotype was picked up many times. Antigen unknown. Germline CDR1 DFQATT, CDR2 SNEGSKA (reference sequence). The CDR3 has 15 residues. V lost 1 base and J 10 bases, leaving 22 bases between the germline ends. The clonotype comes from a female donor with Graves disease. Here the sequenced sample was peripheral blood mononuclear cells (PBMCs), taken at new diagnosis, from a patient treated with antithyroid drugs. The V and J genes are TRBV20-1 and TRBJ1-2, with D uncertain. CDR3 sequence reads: CSARVDPPLYAFYTF. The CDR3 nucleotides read TGCAGTGCTAGAGTGGACCCCCCTTTATACGCATTCTACACCTTC.